Listed below are T cell receptor beta chains from one sample, sequenced in a study of blood T cell repertoires in COVID-19. Clones were sequenced by immunoSEQ multiplex PCR, and TCRdb holds only the in-frame ones, with some missing. The sample consists of 150,000 to 200,000 clones, 80% to 90% of them appearing once. Sequencing was performed on peripheral blood. The source is a man younger than 35 who had recovered from COVID-19. The CDR3 runs from the conserved cysteine through the conserved F or W. Fields, in order: V gene, CDR3 length, J gene, CDR3 protein.

TRBV7-8	16	TRBJ2-7	CASSYGTAGSSYEQYF
TRBV14	12	TRBJ1-2	CASSQVPQGYTF
TRBV6-2/TRBV6-3	14	TRBJ2-3	CASSRTGAPDTQYF
TRBV28	17	TRBJ2-1	CASSAHRRAEINNEQFF
TRBV9	15	TRBJ2-2	CASSPGDLHTGELFF
TRBV6-5	15	TRBJ2-6	CASSYVGAGANVLTF
TRBV11-3	13	TRBJ2-5	CASSLTGGQTQYF
TRBV4-3	17	TRBJ2-2	CASSQGLAGAGTGELFF
TRBV3-1/TRBV3-2	15	TRBJ1-6	CASTRSGSYNSPLHF
TRBV28	13	TRBJ1-2	CASSLQGIDGYTF
TRBV11-3	18	TRBJ2-7	CASSLDPAGLADSYEQYF
TRBV5-1	16	TRBJ2-7	CASSLATGTGTYEQYF
TRBV15	15	TRBJ2-1	CATSPWREGHNEQFF
TRBV19	17	TRBJ1-5	CASPTQGTMDSNQPQHF
TRBV4-1	14	TRBJ1-3	CASSQDKQGYTIYF
TRBV3-1/TRBV3-2	15	TRBJ2-2	CASSRGLPGTGELFF
TRBV18	16	TRBJ1-3	CASSPGQGASGNTIYF
TRBV6-1	15	TRBJ2-7	CASSEGGTGSHEQYF
TRBV11-2	14	TRBJ2-7	CASSREQGVYEQYF
TRBV28	15	TRBJ1-5	CASSLTVTINQPQHF
TRBV27	19	TRBJ1-1	CASSFLPGTGGGGNTEAFF
TRBV5-6	15	TRBJ1-1	CASSLNPTGASEAFF
TRBV19	16	TRBJ2-7	CASSIDRERGKYEQYF
TRBV5-1	14	TRBJ2-3	CASRGDRSTDTQYF
TRBV4-1	17	TRBJ2-5	CASSQEWASGAQETQYF
TRBV29-1	14	TRBJ2-1	CSGQRFLSYNEQFF
TRBV5-4	13	TRBJ1-1	CASSLTGGVQAFF
TRBV10-1	14	TRBJ2-7	CASSARTGGNEQYF
TRBV30	12	TRBJ1-1	CAWRIGGTEAFF
TRBV12-2	11	TRBJ2-2	CASEDTGELFF
TRBV13	13	TRBJ2-5	CASSPEGEETQYF
TRBV6-5	14	TRBJ1-1	CASRGTVRNTEAFF
TRBV4-3	14	TRBJ2-7	CASSQDRFGYEQYF
TRBV2	14	TRBJ2-7	CASVGLPDSYEQYF
TRBV30	14	TRBJ2-7	CAWSLTPGSYEQYF
TRBV7-9	16	TRBJ2-3	CASSFRLAGVEDTQYF
TRBV2	15	TRBJ1-1	CASSEGAWGQVEAFF
TRBV28	15	TRBJ2-4	CASSSQGASKNIQYF
TRBV6-2/TRBV6-3	15	TRBJ2-7	CASSQEQGESYEQYF
TRBV4-3	15	TRBJ2-7	CASSQGAQGVDEQYF
TRBV28	13	TRBJ1-2	CASSLSGLNGYTF
TRBV6-5	15	TRBJ2-1	CASRAGGLGYNEQFF
TRBV12-3/TRBV12-4	12	TRBJ1-5	CASSLRQGVQHF
TRBV7-8	14	TRBJ1-5	CASSLKGRQQPQHF
TRBV9	13	TRBJ2-1	CASSTLEGGRKFF
TRBV7-9	13	TRBJ2-2	CASSFTGAGELFF
TRBV5-5	17	TRBJ1-5	CASSLATFQTSNQPQHF
TRBV28	13	TRBJ2-7	CASIRGSTYEQYF
TRBV2	13	TRBJ1-2	CASSEHGFYGYTF
TRBV7-2	13	TRBJ1-5	CASSPRVNQPQHF
TRBV27	17	TRBJ2-5	CASSLSGNSGSKETQYF